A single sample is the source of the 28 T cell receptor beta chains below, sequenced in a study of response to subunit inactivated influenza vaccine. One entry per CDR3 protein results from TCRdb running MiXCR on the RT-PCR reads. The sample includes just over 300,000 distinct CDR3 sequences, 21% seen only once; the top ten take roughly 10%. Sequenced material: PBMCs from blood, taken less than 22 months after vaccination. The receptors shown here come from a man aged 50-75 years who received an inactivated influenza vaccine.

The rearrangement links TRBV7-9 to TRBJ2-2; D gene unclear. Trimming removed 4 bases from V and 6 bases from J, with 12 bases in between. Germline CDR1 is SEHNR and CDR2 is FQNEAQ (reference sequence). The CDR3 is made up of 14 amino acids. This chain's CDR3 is CASSSRVSAGELFF. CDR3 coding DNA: TGTGCCAGCAGCTCCCGAGTGTCGGCCGGGGAGCTGTTTTTT.

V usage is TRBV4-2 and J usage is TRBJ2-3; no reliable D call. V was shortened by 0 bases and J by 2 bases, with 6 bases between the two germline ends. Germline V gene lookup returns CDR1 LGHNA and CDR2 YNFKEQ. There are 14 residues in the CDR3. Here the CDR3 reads CASSQDASTDTQYF. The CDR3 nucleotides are TGTGCCAGCAGCCAAGACGCTTCCACAGATACGCAGTATTTT.

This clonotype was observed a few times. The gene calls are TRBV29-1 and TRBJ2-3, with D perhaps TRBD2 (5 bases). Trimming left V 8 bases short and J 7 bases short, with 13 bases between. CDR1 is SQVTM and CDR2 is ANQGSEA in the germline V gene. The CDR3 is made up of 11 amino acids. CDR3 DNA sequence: TGCAGCCTCAAGGAGGACCATACGCAGTATTTT. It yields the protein CSLKEDHTQYF.

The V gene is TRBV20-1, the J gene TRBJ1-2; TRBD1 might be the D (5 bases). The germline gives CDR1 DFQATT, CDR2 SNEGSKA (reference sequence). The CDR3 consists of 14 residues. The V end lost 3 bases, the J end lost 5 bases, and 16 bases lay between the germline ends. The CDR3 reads CSASRRGRYYGYTF. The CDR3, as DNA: TGCAGTGCTAGTCGGAGGGGCCGTTATTATGGCTACACCTTC.

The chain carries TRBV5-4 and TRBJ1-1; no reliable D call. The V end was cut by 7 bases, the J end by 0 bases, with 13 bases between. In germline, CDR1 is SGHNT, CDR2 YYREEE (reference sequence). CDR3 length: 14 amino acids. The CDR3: CASSGFPMNTEAFF. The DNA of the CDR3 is TGTGCCAGCTCCGGGTTCCCCATGAACACTGAAGCTTTCTTT.

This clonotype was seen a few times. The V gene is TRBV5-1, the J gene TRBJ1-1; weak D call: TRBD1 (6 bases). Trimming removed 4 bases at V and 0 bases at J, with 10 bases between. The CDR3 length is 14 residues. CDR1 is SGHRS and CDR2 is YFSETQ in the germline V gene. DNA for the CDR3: TGCGCCAGCAGCCTTGACAGGATGAACACTGAAGCTTTCTTT. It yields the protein CASSLDRMNTEAFF.

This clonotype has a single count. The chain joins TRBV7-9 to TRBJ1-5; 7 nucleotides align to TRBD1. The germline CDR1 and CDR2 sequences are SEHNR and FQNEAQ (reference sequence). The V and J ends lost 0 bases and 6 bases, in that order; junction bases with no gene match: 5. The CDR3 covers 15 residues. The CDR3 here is CASSLAGGMGQPQHF. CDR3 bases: TGTGCCAGCAGCTTAGCAGGGGGCATGGGTCAGCCCCAGCATTTT.

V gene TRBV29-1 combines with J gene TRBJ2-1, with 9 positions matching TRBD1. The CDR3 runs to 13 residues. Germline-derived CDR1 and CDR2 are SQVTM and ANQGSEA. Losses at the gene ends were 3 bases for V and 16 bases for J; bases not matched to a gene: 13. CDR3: CSVDSFPGQGYFF. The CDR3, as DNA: TGCAGCGTTGACAGCTTTCCGGGACAGGGATATTTCTTC.

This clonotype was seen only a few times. CDR3 bases: TGTGCCAGCAGTCATTTGATCCGGGACGTACGGGGCTACACCTTC. This codes for CASSHLIRDVRGYTF. This chain joins TRBV6-1 and TRBJ1-2; a possible D gene is TRBD1 (5 bases). This CDR3 spans 15 amino acids. Trimming pared 5 bases from V and 8 bases from J, leaving 21 bases between. Germline-derived CDR1 and CDR2 are MNHNS and SASEGT.

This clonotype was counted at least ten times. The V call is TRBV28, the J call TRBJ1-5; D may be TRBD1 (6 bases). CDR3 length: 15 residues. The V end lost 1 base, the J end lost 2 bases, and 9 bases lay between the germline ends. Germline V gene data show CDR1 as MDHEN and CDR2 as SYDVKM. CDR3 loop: CASSLLAGGNQPQHF. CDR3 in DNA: TGTGCCAGCAGTTTATTAGCAGGGGGCAATCAGCCCCAGCATTTT.

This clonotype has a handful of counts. This chain's CDR3 is CASSLGQVSEKLFF. The CDR3 region has the DNA TGTGCCAGCAGTCTGGGACAGGTTTCTGAAAAACTGTTTTTT. The genes are TRBV12-3 or TRBV12-4 and TRBJ1-4; 8 bases are a match to TRBD1. The CDR3 is 14 residues long. Germline trimming cut 5 bases from V and 7 bases from J; bases unmatched to any gene: 6.

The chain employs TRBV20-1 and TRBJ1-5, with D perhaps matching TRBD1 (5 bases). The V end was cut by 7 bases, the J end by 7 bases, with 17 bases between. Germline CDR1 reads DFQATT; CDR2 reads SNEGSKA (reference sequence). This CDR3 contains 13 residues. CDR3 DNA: TGCAGTGTTTACGGGACCCAAAACCAGCCCCAGCATTTT. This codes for CSVYGTQNQPQHF.

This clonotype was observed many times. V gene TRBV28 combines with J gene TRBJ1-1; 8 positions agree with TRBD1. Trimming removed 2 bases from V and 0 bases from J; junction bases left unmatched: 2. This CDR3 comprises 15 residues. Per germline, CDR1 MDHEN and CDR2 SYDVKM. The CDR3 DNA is TGTGCCAGCAGTTTAGGGGACAGGATGAACACTGAAGCTTTCTTT. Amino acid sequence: CASSLGDRMNTEAFF.

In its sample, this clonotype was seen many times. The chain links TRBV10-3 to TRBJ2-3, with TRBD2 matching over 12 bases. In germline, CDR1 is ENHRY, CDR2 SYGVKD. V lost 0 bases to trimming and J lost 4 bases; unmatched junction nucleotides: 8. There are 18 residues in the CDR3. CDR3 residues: CAISESKTSGSFADTQYF. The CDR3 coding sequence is TGTGCCATCAGTGAGTCAAAGACTAGCGGGAGTTTCGCAGATACGCAGTATTTT.

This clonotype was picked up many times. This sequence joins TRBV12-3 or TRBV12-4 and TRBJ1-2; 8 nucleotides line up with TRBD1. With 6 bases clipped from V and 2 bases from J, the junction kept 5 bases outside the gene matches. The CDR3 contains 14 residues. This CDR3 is CASSRGQGNYGYTF. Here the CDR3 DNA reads TGTGCCAGCAGCCGCGGACAGGGCAACTATGGCTACACCTTC.

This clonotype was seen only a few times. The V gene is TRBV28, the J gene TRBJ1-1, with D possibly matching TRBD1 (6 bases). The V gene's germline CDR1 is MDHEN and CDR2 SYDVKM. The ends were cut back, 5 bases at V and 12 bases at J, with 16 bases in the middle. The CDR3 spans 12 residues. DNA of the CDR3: TGTGCCAGCAGTCCTCAGGGGAGTGGGACTTTCTTT. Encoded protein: CASSPQGSGTFF.

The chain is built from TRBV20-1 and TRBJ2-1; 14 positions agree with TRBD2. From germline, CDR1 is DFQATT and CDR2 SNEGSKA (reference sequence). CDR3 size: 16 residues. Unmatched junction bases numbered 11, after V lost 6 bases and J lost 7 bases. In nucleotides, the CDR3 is TGCAGTGCCATCAATAGACTAGCGGGAGGGCGTAATGAGCAGTTCTTC. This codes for CSAINRLAGGRNEQFF.

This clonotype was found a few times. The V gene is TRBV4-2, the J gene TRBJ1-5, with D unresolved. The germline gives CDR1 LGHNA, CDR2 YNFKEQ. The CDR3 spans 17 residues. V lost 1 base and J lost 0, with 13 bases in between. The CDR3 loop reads CASSQGLTVYSNQPQHF. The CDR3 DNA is TGTGCCAGCAGCCAAGGTCTGACGGTTTATAGCAATCAGCCCCAGCATTTT.

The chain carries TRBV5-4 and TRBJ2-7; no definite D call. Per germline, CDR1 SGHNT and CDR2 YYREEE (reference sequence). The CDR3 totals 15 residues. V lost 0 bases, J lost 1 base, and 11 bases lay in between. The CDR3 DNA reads TGTGCCAGCAGCTTGGATTCGAAGACTTCCTACGAGCAGTACTTC. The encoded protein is CASSLDSKTSYEQYF.

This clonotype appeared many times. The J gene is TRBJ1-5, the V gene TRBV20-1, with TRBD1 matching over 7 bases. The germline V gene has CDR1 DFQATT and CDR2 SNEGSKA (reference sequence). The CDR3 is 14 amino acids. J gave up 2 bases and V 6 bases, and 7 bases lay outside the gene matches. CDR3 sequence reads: CSALKGAGNQPQHF. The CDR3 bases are TGCAGTGCCCTAAAGGGGGCGGGCAATCAGCCCCAGCATTTT.

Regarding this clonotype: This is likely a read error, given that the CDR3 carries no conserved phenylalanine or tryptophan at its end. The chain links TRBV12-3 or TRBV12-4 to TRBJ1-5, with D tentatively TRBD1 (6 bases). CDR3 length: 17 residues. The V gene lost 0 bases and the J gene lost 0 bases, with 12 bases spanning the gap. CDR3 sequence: CASSLALRTVSNQPQHL. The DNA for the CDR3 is TGTGCCAGCAGTTTAGCGCTCAGGACAGTTAGCAATCAGCCCCAGCATTTA.

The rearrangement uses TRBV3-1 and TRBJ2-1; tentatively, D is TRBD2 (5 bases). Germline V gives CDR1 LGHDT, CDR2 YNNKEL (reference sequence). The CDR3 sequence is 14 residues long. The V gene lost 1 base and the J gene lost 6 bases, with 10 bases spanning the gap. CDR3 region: CASSQGEYSNEQFF. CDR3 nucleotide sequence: TGTGCCAGCAGCCAAGGGGAGTACTCCAATGAGCAGTTCTTC.

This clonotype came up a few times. This CDR3 reads CASSLGTGTSGNTIYF. The CDR3 DNA reads as TGTGCCAGCAGTTTGGGGACAGGGACTTCTGGAAACACCATATATTTT. The rearrangement links TRBV28 to TRBJ1-3, with TRBD1 matching over 9 bases. The CDR3 spans 16 residues. Trimming at V came to 3 bases and at J to 1 base, leaving 4 bases not matched to a gene. The germline V gene encodes CDR1 MDHEN and CDR2 SYDVKM.

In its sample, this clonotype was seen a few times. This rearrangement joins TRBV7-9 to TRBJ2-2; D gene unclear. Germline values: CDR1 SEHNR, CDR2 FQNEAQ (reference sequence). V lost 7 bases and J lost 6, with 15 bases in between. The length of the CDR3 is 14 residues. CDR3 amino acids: CASNLGVSSGELFF. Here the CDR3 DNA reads TGTGCCAGCAACCTCGGCGTCTCGTCCGGGGAGCTGTTTTTT.

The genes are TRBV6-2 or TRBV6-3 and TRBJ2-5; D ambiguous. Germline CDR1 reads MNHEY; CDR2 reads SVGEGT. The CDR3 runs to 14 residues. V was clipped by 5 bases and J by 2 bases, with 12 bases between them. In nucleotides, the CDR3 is TGTGCCAGCAGTCTCCGCCTTCTTCAAGAGACCCAGTACTTC. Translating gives CASSLRLLQETQYF.

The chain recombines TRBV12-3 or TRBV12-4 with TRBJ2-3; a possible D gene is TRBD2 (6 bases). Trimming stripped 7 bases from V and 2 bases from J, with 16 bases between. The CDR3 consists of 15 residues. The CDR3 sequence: CASTLFGSYTDTQYF. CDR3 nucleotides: TGTGCCAGCACCCTGTTCGGGAGTTACACAGATACGCAGTATTTT.

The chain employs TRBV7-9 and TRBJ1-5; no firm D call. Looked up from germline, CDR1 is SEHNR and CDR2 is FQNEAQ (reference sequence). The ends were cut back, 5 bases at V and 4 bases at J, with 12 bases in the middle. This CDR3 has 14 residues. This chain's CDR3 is CASSPPGGNQPQHF. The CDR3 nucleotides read TGTGCCAGCAGCCCTCCCGGAGGAAATCAGCCCCAGCATTTT.

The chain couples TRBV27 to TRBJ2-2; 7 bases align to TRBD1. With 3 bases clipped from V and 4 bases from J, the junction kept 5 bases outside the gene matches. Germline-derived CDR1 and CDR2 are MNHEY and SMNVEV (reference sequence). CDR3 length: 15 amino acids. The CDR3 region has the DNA TGTGCCAGCAGTTTCGCGACAGGGCCCACCGGGGAGCTGTTTTTT. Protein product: CASSFATGPTGELFF.